This T cell receptor (beta chain) appears in the sequencing data of a study of blood T cell repertoires in COVID-19 (dated by TCRdb to about 2020). With regard to the full study: The collaborator samples originated in the United States, Italy and Spain and spanned the acute and convalescent phases of COVID-19. The material from the prospective study consisted of cDNA or gDNA derived from T cells, B-cell-depleted T cells, or PBMCs. Deeply sampled blood TCRbeta repertoires from subjects exposed to, actively infected with, or recovered from COVID-19 were included in the dataset. The repertoires were made available in a free public database intended to serve as a resource for research on the immune response to SARS-CoV-2. The samples were drawn from the first 160 participants of the ongoing ImmuneRACE study and from 1,254 subjects provided by 6 global collaborators. A de-identified subject ID, COVID-19 status, age in years and sex were almost always included in the sample metadata. HLA class I and class II types, where available, came from metadata supplied by the sample provider rather than from assay-based typing.

With respect to this clone: Its antigen is not yet known. Within one base of it there is no much larger clone, and no base qualities were kept.

V has 6 bases trimmed and J has 6 bases trimmed; junction bases matching no gene number 6. Based on the germline V gene, the CDR1 and CDR2 sequences are SNHLY and FYNNEI. The CDR3 goes from the cysteine to the phenylalanine over 13 residues. Only the CDR3 DNA stays, 39 bases, in frame from base 1. Participants in the prospective study were enrolled through a virtual design, were aged about 18 to 90 years, and lived in about two dozen United States geographic areas. Cohort assignment in the prospective study relied on participant-reported clinical history from a screening survey and a study questionnaire. ImmuneRACE Cohort 3 recovered participants were defined by two consecutive negative NP/OP PCR tests, healthcare professional clearance, or symptom resolution. Each participant in the prospective study had whole blood, serum and a nasopharyngeal or oropharyngeal swab collected by mobile phlebotomists. Participants in the prospective study had the option to provide additional blood draws and questionnaires over an approximately two-month period. Blood samples from the prospective study were shipped frozen or at room temperature prior to DNA extraction.

The immunoSEQ Assay, a bias-controlled multiplex PCR, was used to amplify TCRbeta CDR3 regions from genomic DNA. As for the original processing: The number of nucleated cells in each sample was estimated by amplification of reference gene primers within the assay. To quantify the absolute abundance of each unique TCRbeta CDR3 rearrangement, sequence reads were collapsed and filtered. For each sample, productive Simpson clonality was calculated by taking the square root of Simpson's diversity index across productive rearrangements. Imported from immuneACCESS, the table was reduced by TCRdb to in-frame sequences with V and J called. These copies leave out some clones; in studies compared against another copy, an unresolved V gene accounts for under half, and the cause of the remainder is not known. V and J calls and clone size are as listed in that table; D and trimming were resolved from the DNA. The sample table records 260,000 or so clones; approximately 84% of these occur just once. Roughly a sixth of the sample is held by the ten biggest clonotypes.

Here is what the overall study found, with its caveats: Clinical and demographic metadata were provided uncurated, with the amount varying by source and participant.

The sample taken for sequencing was PBMCs or T cells enriched from blood (not recorded which). The sequence joins TRBV2 to TRBJ1-1, with 8 bases aligning to TRBD1. The receptor was derived from a man aged 18-30 years who had recovered from COVID-19. The CDR3 corresponds to CASSPDRGPEAFF. In nucleotide form, the sequence is TGTGCCAGCAGCCCTGACAGGGGACCTGAAGCTTTCTTT.